Listed below are T cell receptor beta chains from one sample, sequenced in a study of cytomegalovirus exposure and HLA in healthy donors. Here immunoSEQ multiplex PCR was the method, and the copy in TCRdb shows in-frame clones only, minus some. The table records 200,000 to 250,000 clones, over 80% of them present only once. Material: PBMCs. The receptors were sampled from a woman aged 40-49 years in good health and CMV-seropositive. CDR3s include the opening cysteine and the closing phenylalanine or tryptophan. A D gene is named only where the DNA matches it firmly. Only part of the rows carry a size: once, few, many, or a class if the clone is expanded.

J gene: TRBJ2-1; D gene: -; CDR3 length: 12; clone size: -; V gene: TRBV29-1; CDR3 protein: CSGQGGDNEQFF; CDR3 DNA: TGCAGCGGACAGGGAGGTGACAATGAGCAGTTCTTC
J gene: TRBJ2-3; D gene: TRBD2; CDR3 length: 17; clone size: -; V gene: TRBV5-4; CDR3 protein: CASSLMVSGGSTDTQYF; CDR3 DNA: TGTGCCAGCAGCTTGATGGTTAGCGGGGGGAGCACAGATACGCAGTATTTT
J gene: TRBJ1-2; D gene: -; CDR3 length: 12; clone size: -; V gene: TRBV7-8; CDR3 protein: CASSRDNYGYTF; CDR3 DNA: TGTGCCAGCAGCCGGGACAATTATGGCTACACCTTC
J gene: TRBJ1-3; D gene: -; CDR3 length: 13; clone size: -; V gene: TRBV7-2; CDR3 protein: CASSPVPGNTIYF; CDR3 DNA: TGTGCCAGCAGCCCTGTCCCTGGAAACACCATATATTTT
J gene: TRBJ1-1; D gene: -; CDR3 length: 13; clone size: -; V gene: TRBV18; CDR3 protein: CASSLQTNTEAFF; CDR3 DNA: TGTGCCAGCTCACTACAGACGAACACTGAAGCTTTCTTT
J gene: TRBJ2-3; D gene: TRBD2; CDR3 length: 16; clone size: -; V gene: TRBV7-9; CDR3 protein: CSSSLIGGRGRDTQYF; CDR3 DNA: TGTTCCAGCAGCCTAATTGGCGGGAGGGGGAGAGATACGCAGTATTTT
J gene: TRBJ1-1; D gene: TRBD1; CDR3 length: 17; clone size: once; V gene: TRBV19; CDR3 protein: CASSRRTGRDMNTEAFF; CDR3 DNA: TGTGCCAGTAGCCGGAGGACAGGGCGGGATATGAACACTGAAGCTTTCTTT
J gene: TRBJ1-4; D gene: -; CDR3 length: 16; clone size: -; V gene: TRBV30; CDR3 protein: CAWVGGGDATNEKLFF; CDR3 DNA: TGTGCCTGGGTGGGGGGGGGCGATGCAACTAATGAAAAACTGTTTTTT
J gene: TRBJ2-5; D gene: -; CDR3 length: 16; clone size: -; V gene: TRBV11-2; CDR3 protein: CASSSLGGGPSSAQYF; CDR3 DNA: TGTGCCAGCAGCTCCCTTGGTGGGGGCCCTTCCTCCGCCCAGTACTTC
J gene: TRBJ1-5; D gene: -; CDR3 length: 13; clone size: -; V gene: TRBV7-2; CDR3 protein: CASSPQGTQPQHF; CDR3 DNA: TGTGCCAGCAGCCCCCAGGGGACGCAGCCCCAGCATTTT